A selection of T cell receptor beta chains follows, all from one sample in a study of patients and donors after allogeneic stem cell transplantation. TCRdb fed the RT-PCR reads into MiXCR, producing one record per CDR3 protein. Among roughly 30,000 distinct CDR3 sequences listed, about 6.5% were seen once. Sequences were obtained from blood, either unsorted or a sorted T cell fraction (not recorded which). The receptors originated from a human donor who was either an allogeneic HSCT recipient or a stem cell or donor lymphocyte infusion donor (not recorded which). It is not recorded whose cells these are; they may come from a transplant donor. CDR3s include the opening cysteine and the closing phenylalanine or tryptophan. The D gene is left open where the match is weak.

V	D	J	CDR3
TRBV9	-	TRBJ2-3	CASSASDLKQYF
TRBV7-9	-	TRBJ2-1	CASSPSSPRKEFF
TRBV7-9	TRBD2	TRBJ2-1	CASSSPVAGGPNNEQFF
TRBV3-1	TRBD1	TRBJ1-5	CASSQGGQGVRQPQHF
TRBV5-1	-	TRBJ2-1	CASSSAGSGLVGNEQFF
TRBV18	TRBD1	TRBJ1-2	CASSPRQGDGYTF
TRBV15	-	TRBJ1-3	CATSRGSSGNTIYF
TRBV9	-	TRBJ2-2	CASSVNQGVTGELFF
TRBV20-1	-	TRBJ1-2	CSAAPLLGYTF
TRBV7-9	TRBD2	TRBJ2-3	CASSLGTSGVDTQYF
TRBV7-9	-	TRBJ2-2	CASTGELFF
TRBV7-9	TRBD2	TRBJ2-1	CASSLRLAGGVNEQFF
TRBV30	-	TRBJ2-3	CARDSGNTNTQYF
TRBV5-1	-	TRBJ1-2	CASSFEAGSFYGYTF
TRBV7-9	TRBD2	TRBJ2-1	CASSWNSGGFSYNEQFF
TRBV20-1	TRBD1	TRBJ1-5	CSARERQGSNQPQHF
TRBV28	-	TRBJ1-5	CASSPRGAAHQPQHF
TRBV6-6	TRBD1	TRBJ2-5	CASSKPGQGQETQYF
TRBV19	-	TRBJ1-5	CASSISQNQPQHF
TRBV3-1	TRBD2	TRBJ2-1	CASSQLIAGGNEQFF
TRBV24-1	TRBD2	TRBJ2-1	CATSDDHLAGGMYNEQFF
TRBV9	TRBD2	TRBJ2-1	CASSLRTSGSRYNEQFF
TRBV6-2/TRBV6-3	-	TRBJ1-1	CASKEQWNEAFF
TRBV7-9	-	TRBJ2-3	CASSLWADPTDTQYF
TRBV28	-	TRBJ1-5	CASSTLFGSNWQPQHF
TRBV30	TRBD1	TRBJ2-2	CAWRQGPGELFF
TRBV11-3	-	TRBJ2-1	CASSRDGSSYNEQFF